The 26 T cell receptor beta chains reported below all come from one sample, sequenced in a study of shared clonotypes between healthy human individuals. Profiling relied on immunoSEQ multiplex PCR, and the TCRdb table lists in-frame clones only, not all of them. The sample shows more than 900,000 clones, roughly 74% of them seen only once. The material sequenced was memory CD4+ T cells from PBMCs. Subset reported: CD45RA-negative fraction. These receptors all come from a man between 18 and 29 years old in good health. Some clones in this sample may be carry-over from other donors' samples.

The chain carries TRBV28 and TRBJ1-5; possibly TRBD1 for D (5 bases). This CDR3 has 13 amino acids. CDR1 is MDHEN, CDR2 SYDVKM, per germline. Trimming took off 8 bases at V and 3 bases at J, with 11 bases between the two ends. The CDR3 DNA reads TGTGCCAGCGTCTCAGGGAACAATCAGCCCCAGCATTTT. Its protein product is CASVSGNNQPQHF.

Points on this clone: Being one base from a much bigger clone, this may be a read error. The V gene is TRBV7-8, the J gene TRBJ1-1; possible D gene TRBD1, 6 bases. V gave up 4 bases and J gave up 3 bases, with 9 bases separating them. CDR1 and CDR2 (germline): SGHVS, FQNEAQ. This CDR3 has 13 residues. The CDR3 DNA follows: TGTGCCAGCAGCTCGAACAGGGACACTGAAGCTTTCTTT. It codes for CASSSNRDTEAFF.

V gene TRBV7-6 combines with J gene TRBJ2-5; 7 bases map to TRBD2. This CDR3 is built from 17 residues. Trimming at V came to 6 bases and at J to 7 bases, leaving 20 bases not matched to a gene. CDR1 and CDR2 from the germline V gene are SGHVS and FNYEAQ. CDR3 DNA: TGTGCCAGCAGTCCTGCCGGGGATAGCGGGCTGGGCAGGACCCAGTACTTC. Residues: CASSPAGDSGLGRTQYF.

This clone has more than one count but fewer than ten. The chain employs TRBV25-1 and TRBJ2-5; 8 bases are shared with TRBD1. Germline lookup yields CDR1 MGHDK and CDR2 SYGVNS. Losses at the gene ends were 4 bases for V and 2 bases for J; bases not matched to a gene: 6. The CDR3 extends over 15 amino acids. The CDR3 nucleotides read TGTGCCAGCAGTGTCGGACAGGGAGGACAAGAGACCCAGTACTTC. Translated: CASSVGQGGQETQYF. Supplemented by reference TRBV25-1 and TRBJ2-5, the full variable domain reads EADIYQTPRYLVIGTGKKITLECSQTMGHDKMYWYQQDPGMELHLIHYSYGVNSTEKGDLSSESTVSRIRTEHFPLTLESARPSHTSQYLCASSVGQGGQETQYFGPGTRLLVL.

A word on this clone: Other nucleotide sequences in the sample specify the same CDR3. The rearrangement links TRBV15 to TRBJ2-2, with a tentative D call TRBD2 (6 bases). This CDR3 contains 14 residues. CDR1 is LNHNV, CDR2 YYDKDF, per germline (reference sequence). The germline V and J ends were trimmed by 1 base and 6 bases, with 9 bases remaining between them. CDR3 sequence: CATSRAGAPGELFF. The CDR3 nucleotides read TGTGCCACCAGCAGAGCGGGAGCGCCCGGGGAGCTGTTTTTT.

The V and J genes are TRBV7-9 and TRBJ2-7; no clear D gene. V lost 1 base, J lost 11 bases, and 9 bases lay in between. The CDR3 length is 11 residues. The germline CDR1 and CDR2 sequences are SEHNR and FQNEAQ (reference sequence). The CDR3 bases are TGTGCCAGCAGCTTAGGTTTCCAAAAGTACTTC. This sequence encodes CASSLGFQKYF.

This clone appeared a few times. Here the CDR3 DNA reads TGTGCCAGCAGTGAAGGGAATAAAGCATTCCTAGATACGCAGTATTTT. It encodes CASSEGNKAFLDTQYF. The chain combines TRBV6-1 with TRBJ2-3; D ambiguous. Trimming took off 1 base at V and 5 bases at J, with 16 bases between the two ends. This CDR3 has 16 residues. Per the germline V gene, CDR1 is MNHNS and CDR2 is SASEGT.

V is TRBV11-2 and J is TRBJ2-1; TRBD2 agrees at 10 bases. J lost 8 bases, V lost 2 bases, and 9 bases had no gene match. CDR1 and CDR2 from the germline V gene are SGHAT and FQNNGV. CDR3 length equals 16 residues. The CDR3 is CASSLSALAGSYEQFF. The CDR3 DNA follows: TGTGCCAGCAGCTTATCGGCACTAGCGGGAAGCTATGAGCAGTTCTTC.

The chain joins TRBV7-3 to TRBJ2-3, with 11 bases fitting TRBD1. Germline trimming cut 4 bases from V and 8 bases from J; bases unmatched to any gene: 8. Per the germline V gene, CDR1 is SGHTA and CDR2 is FQGTGA. This CDR3 is 15 amino acids long. The CDR3 is CASSSGQGAHATQYF. CDR3 coding DNA: TGTGCCAGCAGCTCCGGACAGGGGGCGCACGCTACGCAGTATTTT.

V usage is TRBV29-1 and J usage is TRBJ2-3, with D possibly matching TRBD2 (5 bases). The germline CDR1 and CDR2 sequences are SQVTM and ANQGSEA. There are 13 residues in the CDR3. V was trimmed by 5 bases and J by 2 bases, leaving 11 bases between them. The chain's CDR3 is CSVNGENTDTQYF. The CDR3 bases are TGCAGCGTTAATGGGGAGAACACAGATACGCAGTATTTT.

The chain recombines TRBV28 with TRBJ2-1; 11 positions agree with TRBD2. The CDR3 loop spans 15 amino acids. CDR1 MDHEN and CDR2 SYDVKM come from the germline V gene. J gave up 9 bases and V 8 bases, and 12 bases lay outside the gene matches. CDR3 nucleotides: TGTGCCAGCTACCCTAGCGGGGGGCCCGACAGTGAGCAGTTCTTC. It translates to CASYPSGGPDSEQFF.

This chain uses TRBV6-5 with TRBJ2-1; D perhaps matches TRBD2 (5 bases). V lost 6 bases and J lost 3, with 15 bases in between. The CDR3 contains 15 residues. The germline V gene has CDR1 MNHEY and CDR2 SVGAGI. CDR3 in DNA: TGTGCCAGCAGCTTGAGGGAGATAATCTACAATGAGCAGTTCTTC. Its protein is CASSLREIIYNEQFF.

A word on this clone: This CDR3 is also generated by other DNA sequences in the sample. The chain uses TRBV7-9 and TRBJ2-1; 10 nucleotides agree with TRBD2. V lost 2 bases and J lost 6; bases outside the gene matches: 4. This CDR3 is built from 15 residues. In germline, CDR1 is SEHNR, CDR2 FQNEAQ (reference sequence). CDR3 in amino acids: CASSLRLAGSNEQFF. CDR3 nucleotides: TGTGCCAGCAGCTTAAGACTAGCGGGCAGCAATGAGCAGTTCTTC.

This chain joins TRBV9 and TRBJ1-1, with D unresolved. Trimming removed 0 bases at V and 5 bases at J, with 8 bases between. CDR3 length: 13 amino acids. The germline CDR1 and CDR2 sequences are SGDLS and YYNGEE. CDR3 in DNA: TGTGCCAGCAGCGTAGACCGAGGGACTGAAGCTTTCTTT. This sequence encodes CASSVDRGTEAFF.

The rearrangement joins TRBV11-2 to TRBJ1-2; D gene unclear. The CDR3 totals 11 residues. The germline V and J ends were trimmed by 6 bases and 1 base, with 3 bases remaining between them. Germline V gene sequence: CDR1 SGHAT, CDR2 FQNNGV. Here the CDR3 DNA reads TGTGCCAGCAGTCATAACTATGGCTACACCTTC. This codes for CASSHNYGYTF. Variable domain in full (rest from reference TRBV11-2 and TRBJ1-2): EAGVAQSPRYKIIEKRQSVAFWCNPISGHATLYWYQQILGQGPKLLIQFQNNGVVDDSQLPKDRFSAERLKGVDSTLKIQPAKLEDSAVYLCASSHNYGYTFGSGTRLTVV.

The gene calls are TRBV30 and TRBJ1-2; D is unresolved. The CDR3 runs to 13 residues. In germline, CDR1 is GTSNPN, CDR2 SVGIG (reference sequence). V was clipped by 1 base and J by 0 bases, with 6 bases between them. The chain's CDR3 is CAWSGQTNYGYTF. CDR3 sequence (DNA): TGTGCCTGGAGTGGCCAGACTAACTATGGCTACACCTTC.

The V call is TRBV30, the J call TRBJ1-2; D is possibly TRBD1 (5 bases). Deletions cut 4 bases from V and 2 bases from J, with 14 bases between. CDR1 and CDR2 from the germline V gene are GTSNPN and SVGIG (reference sequence). The CDR3 runs 14 residues. CDR3 protein: CAWTPRDFNYGYTF. The DNA for the CDR3 is TGTGCCTGGACCCCAAGGGACTTCAACTATGGCTACACCTTC.

This CDR3 is CASTGRNRVGEQYF. The CDR3 coding sequence is TGCGCCAGCACGGGTAGGAACAGGGTGGGGGAGCAGTACTTC. The chain uses TRBV10-2 and TRBJ2-7; perhaps TRBD1 as D (6 bases). Trimming left V 7 bases short and J 7 bases short, with 20 bases between. Germline-derived CDR1 and CDR2 are WSHSY and SAAADI. The CDR3 consists of 14 residues.

The DNA for the CDR3 is TGTGCCAGCTCACCCGACGTAGGGACAGGGAGGCAGTTCTTC. Encoded protein: CASSPDVGTGRQFF. This chain links TRBV18 with TRBJ2-1; TRBD1 matches 9 bases. Trimming at V came to 3 bases and at J to 12 bases, leaving 9 bases not matched to a gene. The CDR3 is 14 amino acids. Germline-derived CDR1 and CDR2 are KGHSH and LQKENI.

The chain carries TRBV19 and TRBJ2-4; D is perhaps TRBD1 (6 bases). The CDR3 runs to 16 residues. In germline, CDR1 is LNHDA, CDR2 SQIVND (reference sequence). Trimming removed 0 bases at V and 7 bases at J, with 16 bases between. CDR3 nucleotide sequence: TGTGCCAGTAGTATAGATGGCAGGACAAGGGGGAACATTCAGTACTTC. Protein: CASSIDGRTRGNIQYF.

The genes are TRBV10-1 and TRBJ1-2; D not certain. Germline V gives CDR1 WNHNN, CDR2 SYGVQD (reference sequence). V was clipped by 3 bases and J by 8 bases, with 13 bases between them. This CDR3 is 13 amino acids long. The CDR3 spells CASSEGGSRGYTF. The CDR3 nucleotides read TGCGCCAGCAGTGAAGGTGGATCGAGAGGCTACACCTTC.

This chain links TRBV5-1 with TRBJ2-5; no definite D call. The CDR3 covers 13 residues. Germline V CDR1 and CDR2: SGHRS, YFSETQ. Deletions cut 0 bases from V and 4 bases from J, with 7 bases between. The CDR3 DNA is TGCGCCAGCAGCTTGGAACTGGTAGAGACCCAGTACTTC. It is translated as CASSLELVETQYF.

The rearrangement joins TRBV5-1 to TRBJ2-1; maybe TRBD2 (6 bases). With 4 bases removed from V and 0 bases from J, the gap between germline ends came to 14 bases. CDR1 is SGHRS and CDR2 is YFSETQ in the germline V gene. The CDR3 has 16 amino acids. CDR3 sequence (DNA): TGCGCCAGCAGCGGAATGACTAGAAGCTCCTACAATGAGCAGTTCTTC. Translating it yields CASSGMTRSSYNEQFF.

This chain links TRBV27 with TRBJ2-7; D possibly corresponds to TRBD1 (6 bases). CDR1 MNHEY and CDR2 SMNVEV come from the germline V gene (reference sequence). The CDR3 has 14 residues. The V and J ends lost 4 bases and 8 bases respectively, with 18 bases between them. The CDR3 loop reads CASSSPGQTSQQYF. The DNA for the CDR3 is TGTGCCAGCAGTTCACCGGGACAAACCTCCCAGCAGTACTTC.

This clone appeared a few times. This same CDR3 is encoded by further DNA sequences in the sample. V and J are TRBV6-5 and TRBJ1-2; no clear D. This CDR3 region has 12 residues. Between the trimmed V and J ends, which lost 3 bases and 4 bases, there was a span of 6 bases. Germline-derived CDR1 and CDR2 are MNHEY and SVGAGI. The CDR3 DNA reads TGTGCCAGCAGTTATTTGGGCTATGGCTACACCTTC. Its protein product is CASSYLGYGYTF.

The chain uses TRBV11-2 and TRBJ2-7; 12 nucleotides agree with TRBD2. Looked up from germline, CDR1 is SGHAT and CDR2 is FQNNGV. The CDR3 runs to 15 residues. V lost 5 bases and J lost 7; bases outside the gene matches: 9. The CDR3 sequence: CASSPGLAGLGEQYF. CDR3 bases: TGTGCCAGCAGCCCCGGACTAGCGGGATTGGGAGAGCAGTACTTC.